This T cell receptor (beta chain) emerged from a study of blood T cell repertoires in COVID-19. Study in general: Material from acute and convalescent COVID-19 was sourced from the United States, Italy and Spain. The analysed material was cDNA or gDNA that came from T cells, B-cell-depleted T cells, or PBMCs.

This CDR3 is built from 15 residues. Per the study methods: Nucleated cell counts were estimated from reference gene primer amplification. Data came from immunoSEQ multiplex PCR; TCRdb stores just in-frame clones and leaves some out. The DNA was the basis for D and trimming; V, J and clone size are from that table. This sample yields around 35,000 clones, of which about nine tenths are seen a single time; 6.1% belongs to the top ten. This clone was recorded only once. This receptor was taken from a human donor in a cohort sampled during active COVID-19. The chain combines TRBV21-1 with TRBJ2-3; the table's TRBD1 call for D was not verified on the DNA. TRBV21-1 is shown as a pseudogene. Sequencing was done on a sample of peripheral blood. Here the CDR3 reads CASRGPRQGGDTQYF. The CDR3 DNA reads as TGTGCCAGCAGGGGGCCCCGCCAGGGGGGAGATACGCAGTATTTT.